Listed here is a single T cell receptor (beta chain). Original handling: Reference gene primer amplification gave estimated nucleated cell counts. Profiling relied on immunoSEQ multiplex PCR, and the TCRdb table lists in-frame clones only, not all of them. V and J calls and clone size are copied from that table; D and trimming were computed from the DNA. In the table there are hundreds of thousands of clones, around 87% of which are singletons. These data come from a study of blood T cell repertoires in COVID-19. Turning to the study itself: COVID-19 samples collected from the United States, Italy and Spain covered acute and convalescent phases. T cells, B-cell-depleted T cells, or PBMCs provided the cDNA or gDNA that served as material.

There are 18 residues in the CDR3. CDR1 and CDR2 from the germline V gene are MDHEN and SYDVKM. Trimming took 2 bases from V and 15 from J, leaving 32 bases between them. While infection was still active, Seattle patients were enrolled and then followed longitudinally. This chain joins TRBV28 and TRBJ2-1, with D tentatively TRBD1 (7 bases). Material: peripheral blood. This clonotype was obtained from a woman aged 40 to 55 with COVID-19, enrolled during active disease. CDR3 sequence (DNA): TGTGCCAGCAGTTTAGGCGGAAGATCCGGGACTTACAGGGGCCGTCGGTTCTTC. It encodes CASSLGGRSGTYRGRRFF.